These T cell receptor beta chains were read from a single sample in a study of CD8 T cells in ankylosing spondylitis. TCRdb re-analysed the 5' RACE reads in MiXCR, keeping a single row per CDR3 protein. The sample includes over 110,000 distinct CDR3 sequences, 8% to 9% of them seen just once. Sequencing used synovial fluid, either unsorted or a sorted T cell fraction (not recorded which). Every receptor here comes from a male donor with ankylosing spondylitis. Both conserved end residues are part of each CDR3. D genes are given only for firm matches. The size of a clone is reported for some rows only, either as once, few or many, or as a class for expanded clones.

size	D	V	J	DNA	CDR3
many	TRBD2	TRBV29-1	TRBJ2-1	TGCAGCGTCCTCAGCGGGAGAGGGGCAAATGAGCAGTTCTTC	CSVLSGRGANEQFF
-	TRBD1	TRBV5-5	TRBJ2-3	TGTGCCAGCAGCTTGGACAGGGGCGAAGATACGCAGTATTTT	CASSLDRGEDTQYF
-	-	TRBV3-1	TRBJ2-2	TGTGCCAGCACCCCAGGACCCCTGAACACCGGGGAGCTGTTTTTT	CASTPGPLNTGELFF
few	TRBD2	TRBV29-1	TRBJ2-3	TGCAGCGTAAAAGGACTAGCGGGGTCGACAGATACGCAGTATTTT	CSVKGLAGSTDTQYF
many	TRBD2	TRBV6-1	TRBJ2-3	TGTGCCAGCAGTCTTTATAGCGGGAGGTCGTTAGCGAGGGATACGCAGTATTTT	CASSLYSGRSLARDTQYF
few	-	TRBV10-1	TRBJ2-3	TGCGCCAGCAGCCGAAGCAGGGGACTCACTGGAGATACGCAGTATTTT	CASSRSRGLTGDTQYF
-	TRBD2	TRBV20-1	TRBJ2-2	TGCAGTGCTAGAGGGAGGGGAGGGGTCAACACCGGGGAGCTGTTTTTT	CSARGRGGVNTGELFF
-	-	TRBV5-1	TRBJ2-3	TGCGCCAGCACTTCCAGGGGGACTGCCGATACGCAGTATTTT	CASTSRGTADTQYF
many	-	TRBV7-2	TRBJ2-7	TGTGCCAGCAGCCCGACCCATTATTCCTACGAGCAGTACTTC	CASSPTHYSYEQYF
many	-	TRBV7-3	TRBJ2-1	TGTGCCAGCAGCTTTCCGGGACTGTCGCGTGAGCAGTTCTTC	CASSFPGLSREQFF
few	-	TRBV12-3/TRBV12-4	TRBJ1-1	TGTGCCAGCAGCCCCTCCGGAAAGCCCGAAGCTTTCTTT	CASSPSGKPEAFF
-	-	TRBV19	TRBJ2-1	TGTGCCAGTAGTTCCTTGGACAGTCTCAATGAGCAGTTCTTC	CASSSLDSLNEQFF
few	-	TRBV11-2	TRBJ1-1	TGTGCCAGCAGCGCAGACAGATTGAACACTGAAGCTTTCTTT	CASSADRLNTEAFF
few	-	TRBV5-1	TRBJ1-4	TGCGCCAGCAGCTTCGGACTCGGGCCTAATGAAAAACTGTTTTTT	CASSFGLGPNEKLFF
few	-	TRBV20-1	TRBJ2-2	TGCAGTGCAACTGGGTACTACACCGGGGAGCTGTTTTTT	CSATGYYTGELFF
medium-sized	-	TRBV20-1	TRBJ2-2	TGCAGTGCTAGAGACCCCACAGGGCCCGGGGAGCTGTTTTTT	CSARDPTGPGELFF
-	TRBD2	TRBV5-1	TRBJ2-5	TGCGCCAGCAGCGAAGGACTAGGTCAGACCCAGTACTTC	CASSEGLGQTQYF
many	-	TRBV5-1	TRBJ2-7	TGCGCCAGCAGCTTGGAGGGGTACTACGAGCAGTACTTC	CASSLEGYYEQYF
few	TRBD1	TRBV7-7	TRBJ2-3	TGTGCTAGCAGCCTCACGACAGGGACGGGAGATACGCAGTATTTT	CASSLTTGTGDTQYF
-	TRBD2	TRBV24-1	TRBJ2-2	TGTGCCACCAGTGATATTCTGACTAGCGGGAGAACCGGGGAGCTGTTTTTT	CATSDILTSGRTGELFF
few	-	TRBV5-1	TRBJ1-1	TGCGCCAGCAGCGAGGGAAGTTTTATCACTGAAGCTTTCTTT	CASSEGSFITEAFF
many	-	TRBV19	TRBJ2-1	TGTGCCAGTAGTCGCGGGGGCCGGTATTACAATGAGCAGTTCTTC	CASSRGGRYYNEQFF
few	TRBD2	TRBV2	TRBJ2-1	TGTGCCAGCAGTGGAACTAGCGGGAGCAAAAATGAGCAGTTCTTC	CASSGTSGSKNEQFF
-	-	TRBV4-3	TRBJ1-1	TGCGCCAGCAGCCAAGGACTGACGAACACTGAAGCTTTCTTT	CASSQGLTNTEAFF
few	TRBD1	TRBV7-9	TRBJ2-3	TGTGCCAGCAGCTTAGGGACAGGGCGTTTAGATACGCAGTATTTT	CASSLGTGRLDTQYF
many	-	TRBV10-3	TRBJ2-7	TGTGCCATCAGCCCGTGGGGGAGCGAGCAGTACTTC	CAISPWGSEQYF
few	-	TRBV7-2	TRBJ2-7	TGTGCCAGCAGCTTATTGCTGGACGAGCAGTACTTC	CASSLLLDEQYF
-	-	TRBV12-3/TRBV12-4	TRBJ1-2	TGTGCCAGCAGAATCGGGACCGATGGAAACTATGGCTACACCTTC	CASRIGTDGNYGYTF
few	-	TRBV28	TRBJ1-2	TGTGCCAGCAGCTCACCTGGGGGGACCGGGAGGGGCTACACCTTC	CASSSPGGTGRGYTF
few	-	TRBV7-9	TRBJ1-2	TGTGCCAGCAGTATATATAACCCGGGCCTGGCTCCCTATGGCTACACCTTC	CASSIYNPGLAPYGYTF
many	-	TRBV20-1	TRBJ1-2	TGCAGTGCTACAGGGCCAGGGTACTATGGCTACACCTTC	CSATGPGYYGYTF
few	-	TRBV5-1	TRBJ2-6	TGCGCCAGCAGCTCGGAAGGGGCCAACGTCCTGACTTTC	CASSSEGANVLTF
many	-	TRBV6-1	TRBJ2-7	TGTGCCAGCGGGGGCAGACCTTACGAGCAGTACTTC	CASGGRPYEQYF
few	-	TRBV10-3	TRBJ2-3	TGTGCCATCAGTGAACCCGCACTAGATACGCAGTATTTT	CAISEPALDTQYF
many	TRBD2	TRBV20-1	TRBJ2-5	TGCAGTGCTAGAGGTGGGACTAGGGGAGAGACCCAGTACTTC	CSARGGTRGETQYF
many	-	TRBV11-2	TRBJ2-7	TGTGCCAGCAGCTTAGCGTCAGGGAGGTACGAGCAGTACTTC	CASSLASGRYEQYF
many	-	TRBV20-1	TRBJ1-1	TGCAGTGCTACCCCACAGTCCCTAATGAACACTGAAGCTTTCTTT	CSATPQSLMNTEAFF
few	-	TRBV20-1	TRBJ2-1	TGCAGCGCAGTAAGCGGGACAGCCTACAATGAGCAGTTCTTC	CSAVSGTAYNEQFF
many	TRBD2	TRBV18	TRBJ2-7	TGTGCCAGCTCACCATTTAGCGGGGGCCCCTACGAGCAGTACTTC	CASSPFSGGPYEQYF
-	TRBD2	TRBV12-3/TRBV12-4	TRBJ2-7	TGTGCCTTCAGTTTAACCCGCGGGGGAGCGGGAGCCTACGAGCAGTACTTC	CAFSLTRGGAGAYEQYF
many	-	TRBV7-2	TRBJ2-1	TGTGCCAGCAGCTTAGGCCCTTCCAGGATCCACTTC	CASSLGPSRIHF
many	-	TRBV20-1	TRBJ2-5	TGCAGTGCTCTCTCTAGGCAAGAGACCCAGTACTTC	CSALSRQETQYF
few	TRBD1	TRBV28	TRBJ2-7	TGTGCCAGCAGGGGACAGGGCTCCTCCTACGAGCAGTACTTC	CASRGQGSSYEQYF
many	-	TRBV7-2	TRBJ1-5	TGTGCCAGCAGCTTAGCGCTGCAGGGGAATCAGCCCCAGCATTTT	CASSLALQGNQPQHF
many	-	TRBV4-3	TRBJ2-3	TGCGCCAGCAGCTCTCGCAGGGGGCTAGCGGTCTCAGATACGCAGTATTTT	CASSSRRGLAVSDTQYF
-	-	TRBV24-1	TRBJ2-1	TGTGCCACCAGTGATTTGCAAACGTCGTCCTTGCGGGAGCAGTTCTTC	CATSDLQTSSLREQFF
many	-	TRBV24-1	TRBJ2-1	TGTGCCACCAGTGATTCCGGACGGGTGGGTGAGCAGTTCTTC	CATSDSGRVGEQFF
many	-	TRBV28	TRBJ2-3	TGTGCCAGCAGTCCGCCCTCGGGCAGCACAGATACGCAGTATTTT	CASSPPSGSTDTQYF
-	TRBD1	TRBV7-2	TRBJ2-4	TGTGCCAGCAGCTCAGGGACAGCCCGAAACATTCAGTACTTC	CASSSGTARNIQYF
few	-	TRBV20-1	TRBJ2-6	TGCAGTGCATCAGACAGGTCTGGGGCCAACGTCCTGACTTTC	CSASDRSGANVLTF
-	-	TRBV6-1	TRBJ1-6	TGTGCCAGCAAGGGGGGCAGCGGGAATAATTCACCCCTCCACTTT	CASKGGSGNNSPLHF
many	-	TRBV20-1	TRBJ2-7	TGCAGTGCGAGTCCCCAGCCGGAATTGCGGTACTTC	CSASPQPELRYF
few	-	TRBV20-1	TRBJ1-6	TGCAGTGCTAGAGATATAAGGGGTGGGAATTCACCCCTCCACTTT	CSARDIRGGNSPLHF
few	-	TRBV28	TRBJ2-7	TGTGCCAGCAGTACTAACAGGGAACAGTACTTC	CASSTNREQYF
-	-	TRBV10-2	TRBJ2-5	TGCGCCAGCCGAGGGTCCTCTTTTGAGACCCAGTACTTC	CASRGSSFETQYF